Shown below are 25 T cell receptor beta chains from a single sample sequenced in a study of OX40 agonist ivuxolimab in advanced cancers. The repertoire was sequenced with immunoSEQ multiplex PCR; TCRdb's copy has only in-frame clones and lacks some. The repertoire consists of around 40,000 clones, with roughly 82% occurring once and the leading ten covering about 7.6%. The starting material was CD4+ or CD8+ T cells sorted from blood, obtained in a trial of the OX40 agonist ivuxolimab. The receptors were gathered from an adult with an advanced solid tumor such as melanoma, head and neck, liver or kidney cancer.

The V gene is TRBV5-1, the J gene TRBJ2-3, with 9 bases that match TRBD1. The germline V gene has CDR1 SGHRS and CDR2 YFSETQ. This CDR3 spans 16 amino acids. J gave up 0 bases and V 3 bases, and 5 bases lay outside the gene matches. The CDR3 spells CASSYRGPFSTDTQYF. The CDR3 DNA reads as TGCGCCAGCAGCTACAGGGGGCCCTTTAGCACAGATACGCAGTATTTT.

V usage is TRBV7-8 and J usage is TRBJ1-4, with a tentative D call TRBD1 (5 bases). The CDR3 runs 14 residues. Between the trimmed V and J ends, which lost 7 bases and 8 bases, there was a span of 17 bases. Germline assignment: CDR1 SGHVS and CDR2 FQNEAQ. The CDR3, as DNA: TGTGCCAGCAACACCGGTGGCAGGGACGAAAAACTGTTTTTT. Its translation: CASNTGGRDEKLFF.

The chain couples TRBV4-1 to TRBJ2-1; 8 bases fit TRBD2. The length of the CDR3 is 14 residues. Germline V gives CDR1 MGHRA, CDR2 YSYEKL. V trimming: 1 base; J trimming: 8 bases; junction bases outside the gene matches: 4. CDR3: CASSQVPGGDEQFF. CDR3 nucleotides: TGCGCCAGCAGCCAAGTGCCGGGGGGGGATGAGCAGTTCTTC.

The gene calls are TRBV18 and TRBJ2-7; perhaps TRBD1 as D (6 bases). Germline V lookup: CDR1 KGHSH, CDR2 LQKENI. V lost 2 bases to trimming and J lost 3 bases, with 23 bases between them. The CDR3 sequence is 18 residues long. The CDR3 spells CASSPRGTRPSLDYEQYF. The CDR3 DNA is TGTGCCAGCTCACCAAGGGGGACGAGACCCTCTCTGGACTACGAGCAGTACTTC.

This sequence joins TRBV5-4 and TRBJ2-3; D may be TRBD2 (6 bases). V was pared by 4 bases and J by 3 bases, with 15 bases between. The CDR3 contains 15 residues. Germline lookup yields CDR1 SGHNT and CDR2 YYREEE (reference sequence). CDR3 in amino acids: CASSPGTRYTDTQYF. CDR3 DNA sequence: TGTGCCAGCAGCCCCGGGACTCGATATACAGATACGCAGTATTTT.

The gene calls are TRBV10-3 and TRBJ1-2; tentatively, D is TRBD1 (5 bases). The V and J ends lost 1 base and 5 bases respectively, with 17 bases between them. The CDR3 totals 16 residues. Germline V CDR1 and CDR2: ENHRY, SYGVKD. CDR3 protein: CAISEFTQGIPYGYTF. The CDR3 DNA reads TGTGCCATCAGTGAGTTTACCCAGGGTATCCCTTATGGCTACACCTTC.

The chain carries TRBV21-1 and TRBJ1-3. TRBV21-1 is designated a pseudogene. This CDR3 spans 16 amino acids. CDR3 sequence (DNA): TGTGCCAGCAGCCACGGGGAGGGAGATACTGGAAACACCATATATTTT. This translates into CASSHGEGDTGNTIYF.

This clone was seen a single time. This chain connects TRBV19 to TRBJ1-5; 7 nucleotides match TRBD1. The germline gives CDR1 LNHDA, CDR2 SQIVND (reference sequence). V shed 1 base and J 11 bases; nucleotides not matched to a gene: 8. The CDR3 spans 14 residues. CDR3 region: CASSIGQGRIAQHF. The CDR3 DNA sequence: TGTGCCAGTAGTATAGGACAGGGAAGGATAGCCCAGCATTTT.

The rearrangement uses TRBV6-6 and TRBJ2-7, with 8 bases matching TRBD2. Germline CDR1 reads MNHNY; CDR2 reads SVGAGI (reference sequence). V lost 5 bases, J lost 6 bases, and 15 bases stayed unmatched. The CDR3 extends over 16 amino acids. The CDR3 DNA reads TGTGCCAGCAGTAACACCGGGACTAGGACCTCTACCGAGCAGTACTTC. Translating gives CASSNTGTRTSTEQYF.

This chain uses TRBV10-3 with TRBJ2-3; 7 bases align to TRBD1. The germline V gene has CDR1 ENHRY and CDR2 SYGVKD. This CDR3 is 11 amino acids long. V lost 11 bases to trimming and J lost 4 bases; unmatched junction nucleotides: 3. DNA of the CDR3: TGTGCCGCAGGGGGACCAGATACGCAGTATTTT. Its protein product is CAAGGPDTQYF.

This rearrangement joins TRBV4-3 to TRBJ2-2, with D maybe TRBD1 (5 bases). The V end lost 0 bases, the J end lost 3 bases, and 17 bases lay between the germline ends. Germline CDR1 and CDR2: LGHNA and YSLEER. CDR3 size: 18 residues. As DNA, the CDR3 is TGCGCCAGCAGCCAAGATTGGGGCAGGCCTGATGACACCGGGGAGCTGTTTTTT. As protein: CASSQDWGRPDDTGELFF.

This clone has just a few counts. The V and J genes are TRBV11-2 and TRBJ1-1, with TRBD1 identical over 11 bases. The V segment lost 5 bases and the J segment 7 bases; nucleotides outside the gene matches: 6. The length of the CDR3 is 14 residues. Germline CDR1 and CDR2: SGHAT and FQNNGV. CDR3 bases: TGTGCCAGCAGCCCGGACAGGGGGCTGGTTGAAGCTTTCTTT. This codes for CASSPDRGLVEAFF. Complete variable domain (other parts from reference TRBV11-2 and TRBJ1-1): EAGVAQSPRYKIIEKRQSVAFWCNPISGHATLYWYQQILGQGPKLLIQFQNNGVVDDSQLPKDRFSAERLKGVDSTLKIQPAKLEDSAVYLCASSPDRGLVEAFFGQGTRLTVV.

The rearrangement joins TRBV5-6 to TRBJ1-5; 7 bases line up with TRBD1. Germline trimming cut 0 bases from V and 6 bases from J; bases unmatched to any gene: 6. The CDR3 extends over 15 amino acids. The germline V gene encodes CDR1 SGHDT and CDR2 YYEEEE. In DNA, the CDR3 is TGTGCCAGCAGCTTGGGGCAGGGGGGCCTTCAGCCCCAGCATTTT. Amino acids: CASSLGQGGLQPQHF. The entire variable domain, with the rest obtained from reference TRBV5-6 and TRBJ1-5, is as follows: DAGVTQSPTHLIKTRGQQVTLRCSPKSGHDTVSWYQQALGQGPQFIFQYYEEEERQRGNFPDRFSGHQFPNYSSELNVNALLLGDSALYLCASSLGQGGLQPQHFGDGTRLSIL.

The V and J genes are TRBV7-9 and TRBJ1-5; tentative D call: TRBD1 (6 bases). Trimming pared 5 bases from V and 7 bases from J, leaving 21 bases between. The germline V gene has CDR1 SEHNR and CDR2 FQNEAQ (reference sequence). CDR3 size: 16 residues. The CDR3 DNA sequence: TGTGCCAGCAGCCATACAGGGCCCTCAAGGGGCCAGCCCCAGCATTTT. Its protein is CASSHTGPSRGQPQHF.

J is TRBJ1-4 and V is TRBV6-1, with 9 bases lining up with TRBD1. The trim removed 6 bases at V and 7 bases at J, leaving 6 bases unmatched. Per germline, CDR1 MNHNS and CDR2 SASEGT. The CDR3 contains 14 residues. For the CDR3, the DNA is TGTGCCAGCAGCCGCCCACAGGGGGCTGAAAAACTGTTTTTT. It is translated as CASSRPQGAEKLFF.

This chain joins TRBV5-1 and TRBJ2-3; D remains unclear. The V end was cut by 2 bases, the J end by 2 bases, with 12 bases between. The CDR3 sequence is 15 residues long. Germline CDR1 is SGHRS and CDR2 is YFSETQ. CDR3 amino acids: CASSLGIDSTDTQYF. The CDR3 nucleotides read TGCGCCAGCAGCTTAGGAATAGACTCCACAGATACGCAGTATTTT.

The chain joins TRBV5-1 to TRBJ1-1, with D unclear. Germline V gene data show CDR1 as SGHRS and CDR2 as YFSETQ. The CDR3 sequence is 15 residues long. Trimming took 0 bases from V and 3 from J, leaving 12 bases between them. CDR3 residues: CASSLGPRTYTEAFF. CDR3 sequence (DNA): TGCGCCAGCAGCTTGGGGCCCAGGACGTACACTGAAGCTTTCTTT. Full variable domain (outside the CDR3, taken from reference TRBV5-1 and TRBJ1-1): KAGVTQTPRYLIKTRGQQVTLSCSPISGHRSVSWYQQTPGQGLQFLFEYFSETQRNKGNFPGRFSGRQFSNSRSEMNVSTLELGDSALYLCASSLGPRTYTEAFFGQGTRLTVV.

The V gene is TRBV10-3, the J gene TRBJ1-2; D is perhaps TRBD1 (6 bases). Trimming removed 2 bases at V and 1 base at J, with 17 bases between. Germline lookup yields CDR1 ENHRY and CDR2 SYGVKD. CDR3 size: 17 residues. The CDR3 DNA reads TGTGCCATCAGTGAGGGTACGGGGGCCGGATTTAACTATGGCTACACCTTC. Its protein is CAISEGTGAGFNYGYTF.

The V gene is TRBV18, the J gene TRBJ2-5; D is perhaps TRBD1 (5 bases). V lost 2 bases, J lost 4 bases, and 11 bases lay in between. Germline CDR1 reads KGHSH; CDR2 reads LQKENI. The CDR3 has 14 residues. The CDR3 is CASSPTRVGETQYF. In nucleotides, the CDR3 is TGTGCCAGCTCACCAACCAGGGTTGGAGAGACCCAGTACTTC.

This chain connects TRBV2 to TRBJ2-7, with 12 bases that match TRBD2. The CDR3 loop spans 15 amino acids. Per germline, CDR1 SNHLY and CDR2 FYNNEI. The J segment lost 5 bases and the V segment lost 6 bases, leaving 8 bases of the junction unmatched. CDR3 DNA sequence: TGTGCCAGCAGGACTAGCGGGAGTTTTTTCGACGAGCAGTACTTC. This gives the protein CASRTSGSFFDEQYF.

The rearrangement joins TRBV2 to TRBJ2-1; 8 bases are a match to TRBD2. Germline lookup yields CDR1 SNHLY and CDR2 FYNNEI. Trimming cost V 5 bases and J 1 base; bases outside gene matches: 1. This CDR3 spans 14 amino acids. CDR3 DNA: TGTGCCAGCAGTACTAGCGGTTCCTACAATGAGCAGTTCTTC. It is translated as CASSTSGSYNEQFF.

This chain links TRBV11-2 with TRBJ2-7; the D gene is possibly TRBD2 (6 bases). The V gene lost 5 bases and the J gene lost 2 bases, with 13 bases spanning the gap. The germline gives CDR1 SGHAT, CDR2 FQNNGV. This CDR3 comprises 14 residues. CDR3 region: CASSLGGLAYEQYF. The CDR3 DNA reads as TGTGCCAGCAGCCTCGGGGGACTTGCCTACGAGCAGTACTTC.

This clone was picked up a small number of times. The CDR3 DNA reads as TGTGCCAGCAGTTACTTTCCGGGACAGGGATACGAGCAGTACTTC. This codes for CASSYFPGQGYEQYF. The genes are TRBV6-5 and TRBJ2-7, with 9 bases fitting TRBD1. CDR1 and CDR2 (germline): MNHEY, SVGAGI. CDR3 length equals 15 residues. Unmatched junction bases numbered 5, after V lost 1 base and J lost 4 bases.

This sequence joins TRBV19 and TRBJ1-5; D is uncertain. The CDR3 has 16 amino acids. V lost 3 bases, J lost 0 bases, and 12 bases lay in between. The germline gives CDR1 LNHDA, CDR2 SQIVND (reference sequence). This CDR3 reads CASSIRHRNSNQPQHF. CDR3 DNA sequence: TGTGCCAGTAGTATCAGACACAGAAATAGCAATCAGCCCCAGCATTTT.

The chain joins TRBV5-4 to TRBJ2-7, with 7 bases lining up with TRBD1. V was pared by 0 bases and J by 3 bases, with 3 bases of the junction left unmatched. The CDR3 is 14 residues long. Germline CDR1 reads SGHNT; CDR2 reads YYREEE (reference sequence). The CDR3 sequence is CASSLEQGVYEQYF. The CDR3 DNA reads as TGTGCCAGCAGCTTGGAGCAGGGGGTCTACGAGCAGTACTTC.